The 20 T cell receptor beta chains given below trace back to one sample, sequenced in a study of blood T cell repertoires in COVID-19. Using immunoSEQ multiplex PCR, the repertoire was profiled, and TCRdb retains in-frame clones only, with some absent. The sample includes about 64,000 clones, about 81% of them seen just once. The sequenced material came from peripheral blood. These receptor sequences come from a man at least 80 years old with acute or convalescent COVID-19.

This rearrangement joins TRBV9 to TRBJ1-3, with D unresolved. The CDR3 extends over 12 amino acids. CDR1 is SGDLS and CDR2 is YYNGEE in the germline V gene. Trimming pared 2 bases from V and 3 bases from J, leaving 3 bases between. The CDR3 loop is CASSVSGNTIYF. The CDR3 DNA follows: TGTGCCAGCAGCGTTAGTGGAAACACCATATATTTT.

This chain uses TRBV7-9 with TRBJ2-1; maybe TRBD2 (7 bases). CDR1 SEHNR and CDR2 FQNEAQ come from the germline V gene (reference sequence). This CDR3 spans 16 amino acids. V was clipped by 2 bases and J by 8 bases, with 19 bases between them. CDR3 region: CASSLSRGGASYEQFF. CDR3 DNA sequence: TGTGCCAGCAGCTTAAGCCGAGGGGGGGCCTCATATGAGCAGTTCTTC. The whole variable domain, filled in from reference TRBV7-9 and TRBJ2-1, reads DTGVSQNPRHKITKRGQNVTFRCDPISEHNRLYWYRQTLGQGPEFLTYFQNEAQLEKSRLLSDRFSAERPKGSFSTLEIQRTEQGDSAMYLCASSLSRGGASYEQFFGPGTRLTVL.

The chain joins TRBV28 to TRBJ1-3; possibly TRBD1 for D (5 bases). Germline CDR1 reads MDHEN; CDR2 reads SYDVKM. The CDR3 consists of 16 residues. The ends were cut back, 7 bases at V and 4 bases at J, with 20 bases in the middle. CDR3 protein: CASTPGGGDAGNTIYF. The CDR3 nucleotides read TGTGCCAGCACCCCTGGTGGGGGGGATGCCGGAAACACCATATATTTT.

CDR3 sequence reads: CASSHDSPYYEQYF. DNA of the CDR3: TGTGCCAGCAGCCACGACTCGCCTTACTACGAGCAGTACTTC. The chain couples TRBV7-3 to TRBJ2-7; D remains unclear. The CDR3 covers 14 residues. V lost 5 bases to trimming and J lost 3 bases, with 14 bases between them. Germline assignment: CDR1 SGHTA and CDR2 FQGTGA.

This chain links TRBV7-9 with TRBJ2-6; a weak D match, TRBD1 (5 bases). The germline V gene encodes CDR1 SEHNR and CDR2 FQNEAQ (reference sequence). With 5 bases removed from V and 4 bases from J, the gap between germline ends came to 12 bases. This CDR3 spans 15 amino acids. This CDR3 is CASSRAGSGANVLTF. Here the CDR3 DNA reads TGTGCCAGCAGCCGAGCAGGGTCCGGGGCCAACGTCCTGACTTTC.

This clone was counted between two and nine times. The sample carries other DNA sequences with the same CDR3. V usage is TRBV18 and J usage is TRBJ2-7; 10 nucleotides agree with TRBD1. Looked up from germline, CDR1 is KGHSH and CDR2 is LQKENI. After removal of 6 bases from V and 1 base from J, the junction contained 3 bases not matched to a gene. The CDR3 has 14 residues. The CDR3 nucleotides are TGTGCCAGCTCTTCGGGACAGGGGTCCTACGAGCAGTACTTC. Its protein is CASSSGQGSYEQYF.

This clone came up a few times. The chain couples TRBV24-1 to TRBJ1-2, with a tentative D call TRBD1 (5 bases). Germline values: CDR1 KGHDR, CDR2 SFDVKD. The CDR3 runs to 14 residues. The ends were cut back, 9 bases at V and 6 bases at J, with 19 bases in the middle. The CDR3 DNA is TGTGCCACCTGGATGGATTACCGGGGGGATGGCTACACCTTC. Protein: CATWMDYRGDGYTF.

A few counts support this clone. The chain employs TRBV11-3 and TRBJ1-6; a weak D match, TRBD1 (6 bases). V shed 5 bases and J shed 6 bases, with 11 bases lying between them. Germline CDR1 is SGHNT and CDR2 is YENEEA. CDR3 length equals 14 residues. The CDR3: CASSQGQSNSPLHF. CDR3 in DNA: TGTGCCAGCAGCCAAGGACAGAGTAATTCACCCCTCCACTTT.

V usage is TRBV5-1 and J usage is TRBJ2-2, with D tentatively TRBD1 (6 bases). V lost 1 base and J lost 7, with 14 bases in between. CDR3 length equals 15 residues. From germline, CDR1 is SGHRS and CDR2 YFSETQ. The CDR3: CASSLSAGVRGELFF. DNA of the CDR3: TGCGCCAGCAGCTTGTCGGCAGGGGTCCGCGGGGAGCTGTTTTTT.

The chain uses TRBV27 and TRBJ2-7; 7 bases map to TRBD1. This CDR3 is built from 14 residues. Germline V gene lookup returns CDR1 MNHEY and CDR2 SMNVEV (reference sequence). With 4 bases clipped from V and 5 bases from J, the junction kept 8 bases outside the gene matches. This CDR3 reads CASSSLTGYDEQYF. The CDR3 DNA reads TGTGCCAGCAGTTCCCTGACAGGGTACGACGAGCAGTACTTC.

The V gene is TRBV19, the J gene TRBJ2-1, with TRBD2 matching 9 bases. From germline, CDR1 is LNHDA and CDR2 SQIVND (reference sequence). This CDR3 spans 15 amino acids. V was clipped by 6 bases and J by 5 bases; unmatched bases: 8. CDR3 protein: CASRKYSGGNNEQFF. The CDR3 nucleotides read TGTGCCAGTAGGAAATATAGCGGGGGAAACAATGAGCAGTTCTTC.

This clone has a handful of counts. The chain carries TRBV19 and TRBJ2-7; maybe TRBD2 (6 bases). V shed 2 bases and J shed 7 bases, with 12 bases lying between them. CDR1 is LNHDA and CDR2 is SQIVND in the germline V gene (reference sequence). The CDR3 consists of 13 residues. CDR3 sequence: CASSIIGGDEQYF. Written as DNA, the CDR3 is TGTGCCAGTAGTATAATCGGAGGGGATGAGCAGTACTTC.

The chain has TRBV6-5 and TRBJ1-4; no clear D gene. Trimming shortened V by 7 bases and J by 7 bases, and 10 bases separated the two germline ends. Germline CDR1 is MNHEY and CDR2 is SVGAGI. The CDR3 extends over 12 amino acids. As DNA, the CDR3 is TGTGCCAGCACGGGAGTGACTGAAAAACTGTTTTTT. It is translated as CASTGVTEKLFF.

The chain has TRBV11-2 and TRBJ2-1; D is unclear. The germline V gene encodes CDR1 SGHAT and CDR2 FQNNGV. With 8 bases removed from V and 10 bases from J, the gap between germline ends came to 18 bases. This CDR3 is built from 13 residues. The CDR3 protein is CASDHQTHQEQFF. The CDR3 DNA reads TGTGCCAGCGACCATCAGACTCATCAGGAGCAGTTCTTC.

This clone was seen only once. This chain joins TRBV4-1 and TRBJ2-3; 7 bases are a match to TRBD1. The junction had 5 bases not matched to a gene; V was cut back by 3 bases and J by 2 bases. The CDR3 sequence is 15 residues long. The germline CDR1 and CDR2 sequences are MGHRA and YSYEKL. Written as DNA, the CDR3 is TGCGCCAGCAGCCAGACAGGGAAAATCACAGATACGCAGTATTTT. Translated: CASSQTGKITDTQYF.

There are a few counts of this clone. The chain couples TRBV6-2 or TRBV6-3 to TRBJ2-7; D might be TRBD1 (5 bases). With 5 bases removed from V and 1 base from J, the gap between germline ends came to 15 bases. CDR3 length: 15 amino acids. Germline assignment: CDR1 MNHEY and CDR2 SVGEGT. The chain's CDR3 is CASSLRQGWSYEQYF. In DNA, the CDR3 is TGTGCCAGCAGTCTCCGGCAGGGCTGGTCCTACGAGCAGTACTTC.

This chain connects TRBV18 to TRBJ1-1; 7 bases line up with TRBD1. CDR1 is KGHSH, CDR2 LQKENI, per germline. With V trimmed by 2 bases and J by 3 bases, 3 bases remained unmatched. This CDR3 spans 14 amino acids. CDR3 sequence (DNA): TGTGCCAGCTCACCATCGCAGGGGGACACTGAAGCTTTCTTT. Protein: CASSPSQGDTEAFF. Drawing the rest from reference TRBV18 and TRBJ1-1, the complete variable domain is NAGVMQNPRHLVRRRGQEARLRCSPMKGHSHVYWYRQLPEEGLKFMVYLQKENIIDESGMPKERFSAEFPKEGPSILRIQQVVRGDSAAYFCASSPSQGDTEAFFGQGTRLTVV.

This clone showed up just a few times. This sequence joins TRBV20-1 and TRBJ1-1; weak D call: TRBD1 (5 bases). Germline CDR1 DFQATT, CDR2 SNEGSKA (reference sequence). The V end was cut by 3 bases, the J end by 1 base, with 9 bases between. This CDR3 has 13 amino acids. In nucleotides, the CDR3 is TGCAGTGCTAGTTACACAGGGAACACTGAAGCTTTCTTT. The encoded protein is CSASYTGNTEAFF.

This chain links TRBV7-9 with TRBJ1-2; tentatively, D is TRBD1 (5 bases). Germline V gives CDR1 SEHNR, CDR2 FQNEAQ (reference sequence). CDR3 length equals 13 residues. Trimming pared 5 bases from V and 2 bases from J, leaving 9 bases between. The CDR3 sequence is CASSPDTNYGYTF. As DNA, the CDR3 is TGTGCCAGCAGCCCGGACACGAACTATGGCTACACCTTC.

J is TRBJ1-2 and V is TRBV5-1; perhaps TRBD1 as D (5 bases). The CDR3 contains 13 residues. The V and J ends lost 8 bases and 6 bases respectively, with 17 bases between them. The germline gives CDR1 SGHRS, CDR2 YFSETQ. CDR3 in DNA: TGCGCCAGTCGATCAGACAGCGCTAATGGCTACACCTTC. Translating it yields CASRSDSANGYTF.